This is a list of T cell receptor beta chains from one sample in a study of T-cell reconstitution after alpha-beta-depleted transplantation in children. TCRdb reprocessed the PCR reads with MiXCR, giving one entry per CDR3 protein. The table includes 350,000 to 400,000 distinct CDR3 sequences, roughly 22% detected once. Specimen: PBMCs from the stem cell graft donor, collected from the stem cell graft. These receptors were collected from a human donor who donated a stem cell graft to a child with acute myeloid leukemia. Each CDR3 is given with its conserved first and last residue. The D gene is left open where the match is weak. A row's size may be missing; if present it is once, few, many or a size class.

TRBJ2-1 TRBD2 TRBV12-3/TRBV12-4 few CASSLGPLSGRTYNEQFF TGTGCCAGCAGTTTAGGCCCCCTTAGCGGGAGGACTTACAATGAGCAGTTCTTC
TRBJ2-7 . TRBV28 few CASRETSYEQYF TGTGCCAGCAGAGAGACGTCCTACGAGCAGTACTTC
TRBJ2-2 TRBD1 TRBV6-5 . CASSYGTGSGELFF TGTGCCAGCAGTTACGGGACAGGTTCCGGGGAGCTGTTTTTT
TRBJ2-3 TRBD1 TRBV12-3/TRBV12-4 . CASNPGGAPADTQYF TGTGCCAGCAATCCAGGGGGCGCTCCGGCAGATACGCAGTATTTT
TRBJ2-1 . TRBV21-1 few CASNERPGGREVNEQFF TGTGCCAGCAACGAAAGGCCGGGGGGAAGGGAGGTGAATGAGCAGTTCTTC
TRBJ1-3 . TRBV24-1 . CATSDHPGSQRGNTIYF TGTGCCACCAGTGATCACCCGGGATCCCAGAGAGGAAACACCATATATTTT
TRBJ2-7 TRBD1 TRBV20-1 many CSASDRGYEQYF TGCAGTGCGTCCGACAGGGGCTACGAGCAGTACTTC
TRBJ2-3 . TRBV24-1 . CATSNPGVDTQYF TGTGCCACCAGTAACCCAGGGGTTGATACGCAGTATTTT
TRBJ2-7 . TRBV28 . CATSRWGASPEQYF TGTGCCACCTCCCGATGGGGGGCCTCCCCCGAGCAGTACTTC
TRBJ2-3 TRBD2 TRBV12-3/TRBV12-4 many CASSPGLAGDTQYF TGTGCCAGCAGTCCCGGACTAGCTGGAGATACGCAGTATTTT
TRBJ1-2 . TRBV20-1 . CSASGDNYGYTF TGCAGTGCTAGCGGGGACAACTATGGCTACACCTTC
TRBJ2-7 TRBD2 TRBV28 few CATGGVRPYEQYF TGTGCCACGGGGGGAGTAAGACCTTACGAGCAGTACTTC
TRBJ2-2 TRBD1 TRBV12-3/TRBV12-4 few CASSGQVIDTGELFF TGTGCCAGCAGTGGACAGGTGATTGACACCGGGGAGCTGTTTTTT
TRBJ2-7 . TRBV20-1 . CSAMGLGVYEQYF TGCAGTGCTATGGGCCTAGGGGTCTACGAGCAGTACTTC
TRBJ1-4 . TRBV25-1 few CASSVQGGTNEKLFF TGTGCCAGCAGTGTACAGGGTGGAACTAATGAAAAACTGTTTTTT
TRBJ2-1 . TRBV20-1 many CSARDPLAGANEQFF TGCAGTGCTAGAGACCCGCTAGCAGGGGCTAATGAGCAGTTCTTC
TRBJ2-7 TRBD2 TRBV20-1 few CSAPVAGAGDEQYF TGCAGTGCTCCCGTAGCGGGAGCGGGGGACGAGCAGTACTTC